This is a list of T cell receptor beta chains from one sample in a study of T-cell reconstitution after alpha-beta-depleted transplantation in children. In TCRdb, the PCR reads were re-called with MiXCR into one record per CDR3 protein. The table lists more than 200,000 distinct CDR3 sequences, approximately 19% of them singletons, with just under 45% in the top ten. The material sequenced was PBMCs, mostly from graft donor cells, taken 360 days after TCRalphabeta/CD19-depleted stem cell transplant. All receptors derive from a male patient aged 2 to 10 who had a stem cell transplant for acute lymphoblastic leukemia, so the T cells may come from the graft donor. Each CDR3 is given with its conserved first and last residue. The D gene is left open where the match is weak. Only some rows state a clone size, as once, few, many or a class for expanded clones.

>TRBJ2-2|few|NA|15|TRBV6-1
TGTGCCAGCAGTGAGTACAGTTCGAACACCGGGGAGCTGTTTTTT
CASSEYSSNTGELFF
>TRBJ1-1|few|NA|14|TRBV12-3/TRBV12-4
TGTGCCAGCACCATGGGGGAGTTGAACACTGAAGCTTTCTTT
CASTMGELNTEAFF
>TRBJ2-2|NA|NA|13|TRBV10-3
TGTGCCATCATGGCCAGGAACACCGGGGAGCTGTTTTTT
CAIMARNTGELFF
>TRBJ2-3|few|NA|12|TRBV6-4
TGTGCCAGCAGTGACGCGTCAGATACGCAGTATTTT
CASSDASDTQYF
>TRBJ1-1|NA|NA|13|TRBV6-1
TGTGCCAGCGGAATTATCCTGAACACTGAAGCTTTCTTT
CASGIILNTEAFF
>TRBJ2-3|few|NA|15|TRBV6-2/TRBV6-3
TGTGCCAGCAGTTACACCCGGGGGATAACAGATACGCAGTATTTT
CASSYTRGITDTQYF
>TRBJ2-3|few|TRBD2|14|TRBV6-5
TGTGCCAGCAGTTACGGGGGGGTTCCAGATACGCAGTATTTT
CASSYGGVPDTQYF
>TRBJ1-5|NA|NA|16|TRBV6-1
TGTGCCAGCAGCCTAGCCGGGACCGCCAGCAATCAGCCCCAGCATTTT
CASSLAGTASNQPQHF
>TRBJ2-1|NA|NA|15|TRBV20-1
TGCAGTGCTAGAGGGTGGGGTTTAGGGCACAATGAGCAGTTCTTC
CSARGWGLGHNEQFF
>TRBJ2-7|NA|NA|13|TRBV7-9
TGTGCCAGCAGTCCGGCAGGCACCTACGAGCAGTACTTC
CASSPAGTYEQYF
>TRBJ1-4|NA|TRBD1|14|TRBV6-1
TGTGCCAGCAGCCCCGGACAGGGAAGGGAAAAACTGTTTTTT
CASSPGQGREKLFF
>TRBJ2-7|NA|TRBD2|13|TRBV12-3/TRBV12-4
TGTGCCAGCAGGCCCGGGGGAGGGGTCGAGCAGTACTTC
CASRPGGGVEQYF
>TRBJ2-5|NA|NA|15|TRBV11-2
TGTGCCAGCAGCTTAGGTGCTTTAACCTCGGAGACCCAGTACTTC
CASSLGALTSETQYF
>TRBJ2-4|few|NA|15|TRBV7-2
TGTGCCAGCAGCCCGAGACAGGGGAGGGCAAACATTCAGTACTTC
CASSPRQGRANIQYF
>TRBJ1-1|many|NA|14|TRBV29-1
TGCAGCGTTTCCCCTGGTCCGATGAACACTGAAGCTTTCTTT
CSVSPGPMNTEAFF
>TRBJ2-5|NA|TRBD1|16|TRBV30
TGTGCCTGGAGTCCATTCGGGGACAGTGCGATAGAGACCCAGTACTTC
CAWSPFGDSAIETQYF
>TRBJ2-7|few|TRBD1|17|TRBV5-1
TGCGCCAGCAGCTTGGCCCTGGAGACAGGGAGCTCCTACGAGCAGTACTTC
CASSLALETGSSYEQYF
>TRBJ2-2|NA|NA|13|TRBV4-2
TGTGCCAGCAGCGCCGGACTCCTCGGGGAGCTGTTTTTT
CASSAGLLGELFF
>TRBJ2-5|NA|TRBD2|15|TRBV5-5
TGTGCCAGCACTTCGGGGGGGCTGCAAGTAGAGACCCAGTACTTC
CASTSGGLQVETQYF
>TRBJ1-1|few|NA|12|TRBV19
TGTGCCAGTACTCAATCCGGCACTGAAGCTTTCTTT
CASTQSGTEAFF
>TRBJ2-1|few|NA|17|TRBV27
TGTGCCAGCAGTGGATCCGGACTGCCCTGGGATTACAATGAGCAGTTCTTC
CASSGSGLPWDYNEQFF
>TRBJ1-1|many|NA|14|TRBV19
TGTGCCAGTAGTATAACAGCGTTGAACACTGAAGCTTTCTTT
CASSITALNTEAFF
>TRBJ1-2|few|TRBD1|14|TRBV5-1
TGCGCCAGCAGCCCCAGGGGGGCGAACTATGGCTACACCTTC
CASSPRGANYGYTF
>TRBJ1-1|many|NA|15|TRBV27
TGTGCCAGCAGTTTAGTTCGGGGACGTCACACTGAAGCTTTCTTT
CASSLVRGRHTEAFF
>TRBJ2-7|few|NA|17|TRBV5-5
TGTGCCAGCAGCACTTCCGACTCAACCGGAGGGTCCTACGAGCAGTACTTC
CASSTSDSTGGSYEQYF
>TRBJ1-1|NA|NA|15|TRBV4-2
TGTGCCAGCAGCCAAGACTGGCCCTCTTACACTGAAGCTTTCTTT
CASSQDWPSYTEAFF
>TRBJ1-2|few|NA|12|TRBV25-1
TGTGCCAGCAGTAGGGCAGGGCATGGCTACACCTTC
CASSRAGHGYTF